Each of the 31 T cell receptor beta chains below was sequenced from the same sample in a study of patients and donors after allogeneic stem cell transplantation. TCRdb called the RT-PCR reads again in MiXCR, with one record for every CDR3 protein. This repertoire shows about 200,000 distinct CDR3 sequences, around two fifths found once; its top ten account for around 35%. The sample taken for sequencing was blood, either unsorted or a sorted T cell fraction (not recorded which). These receptors were taken from a human donor who was either an allogeneic HSCT recipient or a stem cell or donor lymphocyte infusion donor (not recorded which). It is not recorded whose cells these are; they may come from a transplant donor.

This sequence joins TRBV9 and TRBJ1-2; unclear D gene. Trimming took off 4 bases at V and 4 bases at J, with 14 bases between the two ends. The germline gives CDR1 SGDLS, CDR2 YYNGEE. CDR3 size: 14 residues. The CDR3 nucleotides read TGTGCCAGCAGCTTCAGCCAGGAGAGCTATGGCTACACCTTC. Its protein product is CASSFSQESYGYTF.

The chain links TRBV7-9 to TRBJ2-7; TRBD1 or TRBD2 may be the D gene (5 bases each). Germline CDR1 SEHNR, CDR2 FQNEAQ (reference sequence). This CDR3 has 14 residues. Between the trimmed V and J ends, which lost 4 bases and 4 bases, there was a span of 14 bases. Here the CDR3 DNA reads TGTGCCAGCAGCTCACCGGGACGGGAATACGAGCAGTACTTC. Its protein product is CASSSPGREYEQYF. Full variable domain (outside the CDR3, taken from reference TRBV7-9 and TRBJ2-7): DTGVSQNPRHKITKRGQNVTFRCDPISEHNRLYWYRQTLGQGPEFLTYFQNEAQLEKSRLLSDRFSAERPKGSFSTLEIQRTEQGDSAMYLCASSSPGREYEQYFGPGTRLTVT.

This clonotype has just one count. The chain carries TRBV11-2 and TRBJ2-3; the D gene could be TRBD1 or TRBD2 (5 bases each). The CDR3 totals 16 residues. Germline assignment: CDR1 SGHAT and CDR2 FQNNGV. V dropped 6 bases and J dropped 2 bases, with 18 bases sitting between them. The CDR3 reads CASSDYDRLSTDTQYF. In DNA, the CDR3 is TGTGCCAGCAGTGATTATGACAGACTATCCACAGATACGCAGTATTTT.

This clonotype has only a few counts. This sequence joins TRBV29-1 and TRBJ2-2; unclear D gene. The CDR3 spans 14 residues. Germline V gene sequence: CDR1 SQVTM, CDR2 ANQGSEA. Trimming removed 4 bases from V and 0 bases from J, with 9 bases in between. CDR3 in amino acids: CSVGRSANTGELFF. In DNA form, the CDR3 reads TGCAGCGTTGGTAGGTCAGCGAACACCGGGGAGCTGTTTTTT.

This clonotype was picked up one time. The V call is TRBV7-2, the J call TRBJ2-1; D is unresolved. CDR3 length: 17 amino acids. In germline, CDR1 is SGHTA, CDR2 FQGNSA. V was pared by 5 bases and J by 4 bases, with 21 bases between. The CDR3 sequence: CASSQDLWGSTYNEQFF. CDR3 nucleotides: TGTGCCAGCAGCCAAGACCTATGGGGATCAACGTACAATGAGCAGTTCTTC.

This clonotype was detected many times. This rearrangement joins TRBV15 to TRBJ1-2; D not resolved. Trimming removed 1 base at V and 7 bases at J, with 7 bases between. Germline V gives CDR1 LNHNV, CDR2 YYDKDF (reference sequence). The CDR3 is 12 residues long. CDR3 nucleotide sequence: TGTGCCACCAGCAGAGTTAGGGTTGGCTACACCTTC. Amino acids: CATSRVRVGYTF.

The chain uses TRBV28 and TRBJ1-1, with D perhaps TRBD1 (5 bases). The CDR3 covers 13 residues. Germline V CDR1 and CDR2: MDHEN, SYDVKM. Deletions cut 6 bases from V and 5 bases from J, with 13 bases between. The CDR3 DNA reads TGTGCCAGCAGACTGGAAGAGGGGACTGAAGCTTTCTTT. This codes for CASRLEEGTEAFF.

This clonotype was counted a few times. The genes are TRBV7-8 and TRBJ1-2; no reliable D call. CDR3 size: 13 residues. CDR1 is SGHVS, CDR2 FQNEAQ, per germline. V dropped 5 bases and J dropped 1 base, with 8 bases sitting between them. CDR3 sequence: CASSLRDNYGYTF. In nucleotides, the CDR3 is TGTGCCAGCAGCCTTAGAGATAACTATGGCTACACCTTC.

This clonotype was picked up a small number of times. This chain connects TRBV20-1 to TRBJ2-2, with D unresolved. CDR3 length: 15 residues. Germline V gene lookup returns CDR1 DFQATT and CDR2 SNEGSKA (reference sequence). Trimming removed 0 bases from V and 3 bases from J, with 11 bases in between. DNA of the CDR3: TGCAGTGCTAGAGAGGGTACCCCGGACACCGGGGAGCTGTTTTTT. This sequence encodes CSAREGTPDTGELFF.

The chain couples TRBV18 to TRBJ2-1; D gene ambiguous. Between the trimmed V and J ends, which lost 3 bases and 12 bases, there was a span of 12 bases. The CDR3 sequence is 12 residues long. Germline CDR1 is KGHSH and CDR2 is LQKENI. CDR3 sequence: CASSPSSGWQFF. As DNA, the CDR3 is TGTGCCAGCTCACCGAGCTCGGGTTGGCAGTTCTTC.

A few counts support this clonotype. The chain combines TRBV6-5 with TRBJ2-2; a possible D gene is TRBD2 (6 bases). Trimming took 4 bases from V and 4 from J, leaving 19 bases between them. The CDR3 covers 17 residues. Germline V gives CDR1 MNHEY, CDR2 SVGAGI. CDR3 DNA sequence: TGTGCCAGCAGTTCCCCTTCGGGGACTGACGGCACCGGGGAGCTGTTTTTT. As protein: CASSSPSGTDGTGELFF.

The CDR3: CASSSPTGYRAKNIQYF. The CDR3 DNA follows: TGTGCCAGCAGCTCTCCGACGGGATACAGAGCCAAAAACATTCAGTACTTC. The gene calls are TRBV7-9 and TRBJ2-4; weak D call: TRBD2 (5 bases). Between the trimmed V and J ends, which lost 4 bases and 0 bases, there was a span of 16 bases. Germline CDR1 is SEHNR and CDR2 is FQNEAQ (reference sequence). The CDR3 length is 17 residues.

The V gene is TRBV5-1, the J gene TRBJ2-1, with 9 bases fitting TRBD2. Germline V gene data show CDR1 as SGHRS and CDR2 as YFSETQ. J lost 0 bases, V lost 4 bases, and 2 bases had no gene match. The CDR3 sequence is 15 residues long. CDR3 DNA sequence: TGCGCCAGCAGCGGGACTAGCAGCTCCTACAATGAGCAGTTCTTC. This gives the protein CASSGTSSSYNEQFF.

This clonotype was counted a few times. The V gene is TRBV5-6, the J gene TRBJ2-4, with a tentative D call TRBD1 (6 bases). CDR3 size: 14 residues. Germline CDR1 reads SGHDT; CDR2 reads YYEEEE. Trimming shortened V by 3 bases and J by 1 base, and 8 bases separated the two germline ends. Written as DNA, the CDR3 is TGTGCCAGCAGCTGGCAGGGGGCCAAAAACATTCAGTACTTC. Its translation: CASSWQGAKNIQYF.

A single count supports this clonotype. V gene TRBV19 combines with J gene TRBJ2-1; D gene uncertain. Germline assignment: CDR1 LNHDA and CDR2 SQIVND (reference sequence). Between the trimmed V and J ends, which lost 2 bases and 6 bases, there was a span of 5 bases. This CDR3 spans 12 amino acids. CDR3 region: CASSINPNEQFF. CDR3 DNA: TGTGCCAGTAGTATAAACCCCAATGAGCAGTTCTTC.

In DNA form, the CDR3 reads TGTGCCATCAGGCCTAGCGGGAGACGGCTTGCAGATACGCAGTATTTT. Translation gives CAIRPSGRRLADTQYF. V and J are TRBV10-3 and TRBJ2-3; TRBD2 matches 10 bases. Trimming cost V 6 bases and J 4 bases; bases outside gene matches: 10. Per germline, CDR1 ENHRY and CDR2 SYGVKD. The CDR3 covers 16 residues.

The V call is TRBV6-6, the J call TRBJ2-3, with a tentative D call TRBD2 (5 bases). The CDR3 is 17 amino acids. Trimming left V 0 bases short and J 0 bases short, with 13 bases between. The V gene's germline CDR1 is MNHNY and CDR2 SVGAGI (reference sequence). CDR3 DNA sequence: TGTGCCAGCAGTTACTCCCAACGGGGATCTAGCACAGATACGCAGTATTTT. This gives the protein CASSYSQRGSSTDTQYF.

This chain links TRBV27 with TRBJ1-6; tentatively, D is TRBD1 (6 bases). The V and J ends lost 0 bases and 0 bases respectively, with 9 bases between them. The CDR3 extends over 17 amino acids. Germline-derived CDR1 and CDR2 are MNHEY and SMNVEV (reference sequence). CDR3 amino acids: CASSLSWGASYNSPLHF. CDR3 coding DNA: TGTGCCAGCAGTTTATCGTGGGGGGCCTCCTATAATTCACCCCTCCACTTT.

J is TRBJ1-1 and V is TRBV6-5; D might be TRBD1 (6 bases). The CDR3 has 15 amino acids. Trimming took off 5 bases at V and 5 bases at J, with 18 bases between the two ends. CDR1 and CDR2 from the germline V gene are MNHEY and SVGAGI. The CDR3, as DNA: TGTGCCAGCAGTAAATCGAGGGGGAGGGATACTGAAGCTTTCTTT. This gives the protein CASSKSRGRDTEAFF.

The chain is built from TRBV11-2 and TRBJ2-7, with 8 bases aligning to TRBD1. V lost 4 bases and J lost 4; bases outside the gene matches: 9. Germline assignment: CDR1 SGHAT and CDR2 FQNNGV. The CDR3 has 15 amino acids. DNA of the CDR3: TGTGCCAGCAGCTCAGGAACAGGGGGTTTTTACGAGCAGTACTTC. It yields the protein CASSSGTGGFYEQYF. The whole variable domain, remainder taken from reference TRBV11-2 and TRBJ2-7, is EAGVAQSPRYKIIEKRQSVAFWCNPISGHATLYWYQQILGQGPKLLIQFQNNGVVDDSQLPKDRFSAERLKGVDSTLKIQPAKLEDSAVYLCASSSGTGGFYEQYFGPGTRLTVT.

This chain connects TRBV6-6 to TRBJ1-1, with TRBD1 identical over 9 bases. Germline loops: CDR1 MNHNY, CDR2 SVGAGI (reference sequence). Unmatched junction bases numbered 6, after V lost 6 bases and J lost 4 bases. There are 14 residues in the CDR3. CDR3 region: CASRYGTGSTEAFF. CDR3 sequence (DNA): TGTGCCAGCAGGTACGGGACAGGGTCCACTGAAGCTTTCTTT.

The chain employs TRBV5-1 and TRBJ1-4; no clear D. The CDR3 runs 16 residues. The V end was cut by 3 bases, the J end by 4 bases, with 16 bases between. The germline V gene has CDR1 SGHRS and CDR2 YFSETQ. CDR3 bases: TGCGCCAGCAGCTCCGAGGTCGGACCCTTTAATGAAAAACTGTTTTTT. Residues: CASSSEVGPFNEKLFF.

Worth noting for this clonotype: Compared with germline, one end of the junction differs, possibly owing to a read error. This chain uses TRBV7-9 with TRBJ1-1, with D uncertain. This CDR3 region has 11 residues. Germline V gives CDR1 SEHNR, CDR2 FQNEAQ (reference sequence). The CDR3 coding sequence is TGTGCCAGCACCTTACTCACTGAAGCTTTCTTT. Its protein product is CASTLLTEAFF.

The rearrangement joins TRBV11-2 to TRBJ1-5; D perhaps matches TRBD1 (5 bases). This CDR3 is built from 16 residues. Germline CDR1 reads SGHAT; CDR2 reads FQNNGV. V shed 0 bases and J shed 3 bases, with 12 bases lying between them. CDR3 in amino acids: CASSLDGKGHNQPQHF. Here the CDR3 DNA reads TGTGCCAGCAGCTTAGATGGGAAGGGGCACAATCAGCCCCAGCATTTT.

The chain combines TRBV5-6 with TRBJ2-1; the D gene is possibly TRBD1 (7 bases). Per the germline V gene, CDR1 is SGHDT and CDR2 is YYEEEE. CDR3 length: 14 amino acids. The ends were cut back, 3 bases at V and 4 bases at J, with 11 bases in the middle. Here the CDR3 DNA reads TGTGCCAGCAGCTCCCCAGGGGGGTACAATGAGCAGTTCTTC. Translating it yields CASSSPGGYNEQFF. Combining the CDR3 with reference TRBV5-6 and TRBJ2-1 gives the whole variable domain DAGVTQSPTHLIKTRGQQVTLRCSPKSGHDTVSWYQQALGQGPQFIFQYYEEEERQRGNFPDRFSGHQFPNYSSELNVNALLLGDSALYLCASSSPGGYNEQFFGPGTRLTVL.

This clonotype occurred a few times. The chain links TRBV20-1 to TRBJ2-7; TRBD1 matches 9 bases. Germline loops: CDR1 DFQATT, CDR2 SNEGSKA (reference sequence). This CDR3 has 12 amino acids. With V trimmed by 7 bases and J by 2 bases, 3 bases remained unmatched. The CDR3 here is CSVNRGPYEQYF. In DNA, the CDR3 is TGCAGTGTTAACAGGGGGCCCTACGAGCAGTACTTC.

The genes are TRBV13 and TRBJ2-5; TRBD1 agrees at 9 bases. The ends lost 1 base at V and 8 bases at J; junction bases unmatched: 8. Germline loops: CDR1 PRHDT, CDR2 FYEKMQ (reference sequence). This CDR3 is built from 15 residues. The CDR3 nucleotides read TGTGCCAGCAGCTTAGTGGGACAGGGAAGAGATACCCAGTACTTC. Protein sequence: CASSLVGQGRDTQYF.

V and J are TRBV9 and TRBJ2-1; TRBD1 matches at 8 bases. The germline V gene has CDR1 SGDLS and CDR2 YYNGEE. This CDR3 contains 17 residues. The V segment lost 4 bases and the J segment 2 bases; nucleotides outside the gene matches: 11. The CDR3 region is CASSPTTGDKAYNEQFF. DNA for the CDR3: TGTGCCAGCAGCCCGACGACAGGGGATAAGGCCTACAATGAGCAGTTCTTC. The full variable domain, with the rest looked up from reference TRBV9 and TRBJ2-1, is DSGVTQTPKHLITATGQRVTLRCSPRSGDLSVYWYQQSLDQGLQFLIQYYNGEERAKGNILERFSAQQFPDLHSELNLSSLELGDSALYFCASSPTTGDKAYNEQFFGPGTRLTVL.

CDR3 DNA sequence: TGTGCCAGCAGTTCAGCCGGGCTAGCGGGAGGGGGTGAGCAGTTCTTC. Amino acid sequence: CASSSAGLAGGGEQFF. V is TRBV11-2 and J is TRBJ2-1; 12 nucleotides agree with TRBD2. V shed 6 bases and J 9 bases; nucleotides not matched to a gene: 12. CDR1 is SGHAT and CDR2 is FQNNGV in the germline V gene. This CDR3 has 16 amino acids. Full variable domain (missing parts from reference TRBV11-2 and TRBJ2-1): EAGVAQSPRYKIIEKRQSVAFWCNPISGHATLYWYQQILGQGPKLLIQFQNNGVVDDSQLPKDRFSAERLKGVDSTLKIQPAKLEDSAVYLCASSSAGLAGGGEQFFGPGTRLTVL.

The gene calls are TRBV7-6 and TRBJ2-2; D remains unclear. The ends were cut back, 1 base at V and 5 bases at J, with 8 bases in the middle. This CDR3 is 14 amino acids long. Germline CDR1 reads SGHVS; CDR2 reads FNYEAQ. The CDR3 is CASSLVSPTGELFF. The CDR3 DNA sequence: TGTGCCAGCAGCTTAGTATCTCCGACCGGGGAGCTGTTTTTT. The whole variable domain, filled in from reference TRBV7-6 and TRBJ2-2, reads GAGVSQSPRYKVTKRGQDVALRCDPISGHVSLYWYRQALGQGPEFLTYFNYEAQQDKSGLPNDRFSAERPEGSISTLTIQRTEQRDSAMYRCASSLVSPTGELFFGEGSRLTVL.

V and J are TRBV4-3 and TRBJ2-1; 7 nucleotides match TRBD2. V gave up 0 bases and J gave up 3 bases; unmatched junction bases: 8. CDR1 LGHNA and CDR2 YSLEER come from the germline V gene. CDR3 length equals 17 residues. The CDR3 nucleotides are TGCGCCAGCAGCCAAGATCTCGTCCCGGGAGGCTACAATGAGCAGTTCTTC. This encodes CASSQDLVPGGYNEQFF.